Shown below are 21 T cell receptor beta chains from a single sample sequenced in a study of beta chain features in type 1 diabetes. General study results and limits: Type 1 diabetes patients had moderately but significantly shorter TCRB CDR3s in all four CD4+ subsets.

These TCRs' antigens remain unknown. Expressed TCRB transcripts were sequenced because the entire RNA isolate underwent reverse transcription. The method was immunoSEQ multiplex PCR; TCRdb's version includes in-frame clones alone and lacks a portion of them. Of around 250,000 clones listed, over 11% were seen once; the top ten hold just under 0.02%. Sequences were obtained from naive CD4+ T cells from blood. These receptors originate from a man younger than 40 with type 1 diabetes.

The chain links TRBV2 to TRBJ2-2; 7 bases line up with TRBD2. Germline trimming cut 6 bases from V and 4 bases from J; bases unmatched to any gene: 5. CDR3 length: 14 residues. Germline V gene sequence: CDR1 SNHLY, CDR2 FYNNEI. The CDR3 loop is CASSVTSVTGELFF. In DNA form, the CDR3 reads TGTGCCAGCAGCGTAACTAGCGTCACCGGGGAGCTGTTTTTT. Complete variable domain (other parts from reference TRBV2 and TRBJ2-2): EPEVTQTPSHQVTQMGQEVILRCVPISNHLYFYWYRQILGQKVEFLVSFYNNEISEKSEIFDDQFSVERPDGSNFTLKIRSTKLEDSAMYFCASSVTSVTGELFFGEGSRLTVL.

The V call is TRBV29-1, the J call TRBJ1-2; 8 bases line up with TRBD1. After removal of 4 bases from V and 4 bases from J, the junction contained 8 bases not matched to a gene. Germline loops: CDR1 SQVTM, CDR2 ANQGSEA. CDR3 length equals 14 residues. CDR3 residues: CSVGGTGGTYGYTF. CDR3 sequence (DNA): TGCAGCGTTGGGGGAACAGGGGGAACCTATGGCTACACCTTC.

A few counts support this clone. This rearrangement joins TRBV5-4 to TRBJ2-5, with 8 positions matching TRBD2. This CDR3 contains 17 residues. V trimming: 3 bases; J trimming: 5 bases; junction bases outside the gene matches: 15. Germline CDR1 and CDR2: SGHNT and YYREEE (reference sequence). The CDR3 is CASSSLGSGGWEETQYF. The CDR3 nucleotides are TGTGCCAGCAGCTCCCTCGGGAGCGGGGGATGGGAGGAGACCCAGTACTTC.

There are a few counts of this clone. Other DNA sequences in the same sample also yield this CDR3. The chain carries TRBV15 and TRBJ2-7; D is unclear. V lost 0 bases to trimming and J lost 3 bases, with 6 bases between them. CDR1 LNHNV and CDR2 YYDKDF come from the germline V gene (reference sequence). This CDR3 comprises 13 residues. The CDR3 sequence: CATSRDPGYEQYF. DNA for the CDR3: TGTGCCACCAGCAGAGACCCGGGCTACGAGCAGTACTTC.

CDR3 sequence (DNA): TGCAGCGTTGACACCCTGACAGGGGTTGGCTACACCTTC. It codes for CSVDTLTGVGYTF. V usage is TRBV29-1 and J usage is TRBJ1-2, with 8 nucleotides matching TRBD1. J lost 7 bases, V lost 3 bases, and 7 bases had no gene match. The length of the CDR3 is 13 residues. Germline CDR1 is SQVTM and CDR2 is ANQGSEA.

As DNA, the CDR3 is TGTGCCAGCAGCTTCGACGACTACGCCGAGCAGTACTTC. It codes for CASSFDDYAEQYF. V is TRBV11-2 and J is TRBJ2-5, with D possibly being TRBD2 (5 bases). With the DNA end fitting TRBJ2-7 better, the J assignment may be wrong. This CDR3 is built from 13 residues. CDR1 is SGHAT and CDR2 is FQNNGV in the germline V gene.

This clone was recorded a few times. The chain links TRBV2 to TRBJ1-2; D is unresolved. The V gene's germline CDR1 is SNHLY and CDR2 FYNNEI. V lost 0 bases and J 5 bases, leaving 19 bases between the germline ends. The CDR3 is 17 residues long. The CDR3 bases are TGTGCCAGCAGTGAAGCGCTTCAGTCGACACTCCTGTATGGCTACACCTTC. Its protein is CASSEALQSTLLYGYTF.

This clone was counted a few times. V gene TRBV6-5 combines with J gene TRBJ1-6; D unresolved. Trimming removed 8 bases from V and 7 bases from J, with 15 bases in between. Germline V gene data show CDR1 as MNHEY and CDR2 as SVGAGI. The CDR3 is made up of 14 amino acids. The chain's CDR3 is CASGSSPGNSPLHF. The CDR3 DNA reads TGTGCCAGCGGGTCTTCCCCGGGGAATTCACCCCTCCACTTT.

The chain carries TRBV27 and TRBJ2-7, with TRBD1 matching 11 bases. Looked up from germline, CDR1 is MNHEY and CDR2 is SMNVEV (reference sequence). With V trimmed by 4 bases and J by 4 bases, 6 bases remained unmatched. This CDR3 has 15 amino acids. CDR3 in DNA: TGTGCCAGCAGTTCCCGGACAGGGGGCAGGTACGAGCAGTACTTC. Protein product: CASSSRTGGRYEQYF.

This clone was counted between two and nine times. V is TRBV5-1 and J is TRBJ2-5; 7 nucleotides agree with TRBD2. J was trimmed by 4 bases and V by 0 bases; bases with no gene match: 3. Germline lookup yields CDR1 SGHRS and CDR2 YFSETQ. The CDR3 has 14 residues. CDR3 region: CASSLARERETQYF. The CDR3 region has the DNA TGCGCCAGCAGCTTGGCGCGGGAGAGAGAGACCCAGTACTTC. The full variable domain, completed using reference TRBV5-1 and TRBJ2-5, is KAGVTQTPRYLIKTRGQQVTLSCSPISGHRSVSWYQQTPGQGLQFLFEYFSETQRNKGNFPGRFSGRQFSNSRSEMNVSTLELGDSALYLCASSLARERETQYFGPGTRLLVL.

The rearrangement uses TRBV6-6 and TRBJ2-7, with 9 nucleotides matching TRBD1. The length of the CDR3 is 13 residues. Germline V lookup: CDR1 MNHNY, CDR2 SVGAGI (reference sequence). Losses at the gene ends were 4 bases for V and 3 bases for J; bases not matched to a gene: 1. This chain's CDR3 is CASSSGQGYEQYF. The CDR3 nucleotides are TGTGCCAGCAGTTCGGGACAGGGCTACGAGCAGTACTTC.

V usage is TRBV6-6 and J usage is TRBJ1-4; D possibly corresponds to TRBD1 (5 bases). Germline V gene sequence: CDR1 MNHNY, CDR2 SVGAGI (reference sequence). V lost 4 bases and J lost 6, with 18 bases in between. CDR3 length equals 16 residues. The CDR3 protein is CASSSPPGGRDEKLFF. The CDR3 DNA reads TGTGCCAGCAGTTCCCCCCCGGGGGGTAGAGATGAAAAACTGTTTTTT.

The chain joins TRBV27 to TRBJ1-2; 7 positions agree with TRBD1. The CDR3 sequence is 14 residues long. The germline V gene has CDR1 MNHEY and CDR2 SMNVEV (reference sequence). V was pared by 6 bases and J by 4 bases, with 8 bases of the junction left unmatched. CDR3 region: CASRRTGQPYGYTF. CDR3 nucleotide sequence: TGTGCCAGCAGGCGGACAGGACAACCCTATGGCTACACCTTC.

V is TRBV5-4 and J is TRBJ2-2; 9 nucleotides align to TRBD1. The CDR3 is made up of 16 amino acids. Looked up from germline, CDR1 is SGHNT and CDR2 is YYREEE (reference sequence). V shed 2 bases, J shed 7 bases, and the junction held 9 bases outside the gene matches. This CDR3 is CASSFGTGYRIGELFF. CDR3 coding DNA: TGTGCCAGCAGCTTCGGGACAGGGTATCGTATCGGGGAGCTGTTTTTT. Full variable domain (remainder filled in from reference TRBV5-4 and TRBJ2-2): ETGVTQSPTHLIKTRGQQVTLRCSSQSGHNTVSWYQQALGQGPQFIFQYYREEENGRGNFPPRFSGLQFPNYSSELNVNALELDDSALYLCASSFGTGYRIGELFFGEGSRLTVL.

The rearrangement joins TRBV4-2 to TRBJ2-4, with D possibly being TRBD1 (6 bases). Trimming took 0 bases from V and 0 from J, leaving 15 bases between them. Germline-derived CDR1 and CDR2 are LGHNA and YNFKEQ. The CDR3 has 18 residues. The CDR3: CASSQDATGTIAKNIQYF. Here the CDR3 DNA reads TGTGCCAGCAGCCAAGACGCTACCGGGACAATAGCCAAAAACATTCAGTACTTC.

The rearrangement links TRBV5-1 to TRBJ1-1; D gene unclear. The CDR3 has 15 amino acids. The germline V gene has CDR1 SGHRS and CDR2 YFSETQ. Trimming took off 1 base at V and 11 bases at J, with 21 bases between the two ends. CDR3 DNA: TGCGCCAGCAGCTTGTATGCGTTTCTTGAGGAACCGGCTTTCTTT. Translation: CASSLYAFLEEPAFF.

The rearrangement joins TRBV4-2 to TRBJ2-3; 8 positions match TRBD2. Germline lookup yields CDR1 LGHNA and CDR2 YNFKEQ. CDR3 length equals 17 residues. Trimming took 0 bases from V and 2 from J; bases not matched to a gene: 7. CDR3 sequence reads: CASSQDTPRGVTDTQYF. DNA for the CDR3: TGTGCCAGCAGCCAAGATACGCCGCGGGGGGTCACAGATACGCAGTATTTT.

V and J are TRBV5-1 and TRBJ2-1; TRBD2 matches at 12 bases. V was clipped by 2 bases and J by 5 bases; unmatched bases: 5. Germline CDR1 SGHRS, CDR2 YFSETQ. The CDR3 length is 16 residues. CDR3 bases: TGCGCCAGCAGCTTCCTGACTAGCGGGAGTAACAATGAGCAGTTCTTC. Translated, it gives CASSFLTSGSNNEQFF.

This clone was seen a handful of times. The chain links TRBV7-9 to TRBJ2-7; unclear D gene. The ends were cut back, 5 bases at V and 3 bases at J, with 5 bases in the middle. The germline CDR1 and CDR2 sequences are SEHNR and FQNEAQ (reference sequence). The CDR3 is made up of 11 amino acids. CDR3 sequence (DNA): TGTGCCAGCAGCAACAACTACGAGCAGTACTTC. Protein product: CASSNNYEQYF.

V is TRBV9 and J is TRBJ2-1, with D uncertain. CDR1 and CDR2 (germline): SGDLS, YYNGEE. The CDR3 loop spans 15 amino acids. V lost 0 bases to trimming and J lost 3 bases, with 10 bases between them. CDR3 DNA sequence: TGTGCCAGCAGCGTAGAACAGAATTTCTACAATGAGCAGTTCTTC. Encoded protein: CASSVEQNFYNEQFF.

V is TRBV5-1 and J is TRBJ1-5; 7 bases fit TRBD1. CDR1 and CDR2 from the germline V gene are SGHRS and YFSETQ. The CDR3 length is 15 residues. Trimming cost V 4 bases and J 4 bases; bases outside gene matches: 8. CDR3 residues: CASSPETGWNQPQHF. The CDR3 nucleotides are TGCGCCAGCAGCCCGGAGACAGGGTGGAATCAGCCCCAGCATTTT.